Following are 4 T cell receptor beta chains from one sample sequenced in a study of blood T cell repertoires in COVID-19. Only in-frame clones appear in the TCRdb table, and some are missing; sequencing was by immunoSEQ multiplex PCR. The table lists about 200,000 clones, about 83% of them singletons. The material sequenced was PBMCs or T cells enriched from blood (not recorded which). These receptors were collected from a middle-aged man with acute COVID-19.

V gene TRBV6-5 combines with J gene TRBJ1-5, with D unclear. Germline values: CDR1 MNHEY, CDR2 SVGAGI. The CDR3 has 13 amino acids. V was shortened by 6 bases and J by 0 bases, with 6 bases between the two germline ends. The CDR3 DNA follows: TGTGCCAGCAGGCGATATAGCAATCAGCCCCAGCATTTT. Translated, it gives CASRRYSNQPQHF.

The chain uses TRBV30 and TRBJ1-2; D is possibly TRBD1 (5 bases). Per germline, CDR1 GTSNPN and CDR2 SVGIG (reference sequence). The V end was cut by 2 bases, the J end by 4 bases, with 26 bases between. This CDR3 comprises 18 residues. The CDR3 DNA reads TGTGCCTGGAGTCCGGATGATGAGTTACGGGGGTACGGCTATGGCTACACCTTC. It yields the protein CAWSPDDELRGYGYGYTF.

The J gene is TRBJ2-1, the V gene TRBV3-1 (or the pseudogene TRBV3-2); D may be TRBD2 (6 bases). Looked up from germline, CDR1 is LGHDT and CDR2 is YNNKEL (reference sequence). The germline V and J ends were trimmed by 6 bases and 12 bases, with 12 bases remaining between them. The CDR3 has 11 residues. DNA for the CDR3: TGTGCCAGCAGTTACCGGGAGCGGCAGTTCTTC. It codes for CASSYRERQFF.

The V and J genes are TRBV9 and TRBJ2-1; 10 nucleotides line up with TRBD1. Germline V gene lookup returns CDR1 SGDLS and CDR2 YYNGEE. The trim removed 3 bases at V and 7 bases at J, leaving 7 bases unmatched. The CDR3 loop spans 15 amino acids. This CDR3 is CASSATGQGWNEQFF. CDR3 bases: TGTGCCAGCAGCGCCACGGGACAGGGGTGGAATGAGCAGTTCTTC.